This T cell receptor (beta chain) comes out of a study of T cell changes during pregnancy in multiple sclerosis (dated by TCRdb to the late 2010s). In terms of the full investigation: The study looked at changes in the T cell repertoire across pregnancy in women with multiple sclerosis.

A remark on this clone: It has no known antigen specificity. Base qualities were left out, and no much larger clone turns up one base away.

Library generation was performed with the immunoSEQ multiplex PCR assay. TCRdb obtained this table from immuneACCESS and retained in-frame rearrangements with V and J assigned. These tables miss some clones; where compared with another copy, unresolved V genes account for less than half of the shortfall, and the remainder is unexplained. This sample lists about 110,000 clones; 91% were detected once. In total, the top ten clones hold about 1.6% of the sample. The source is a female donor with multiple sclerosis, enrolled in a pregnancy study. Here the sequenced sample was peripheral blood, taken before pregnancy.

The DNA sequence is as follows: TGTGCCAGCAGCTTCCAGGGCTATAATTCACCCCTCCACTTT. It is translated as CASSFQGYNSPLHF. The chain was built from TRBV6-1 and TRBJ1-6; tentative D gene TRBD1, with 5 bases matching. CDR1 and CDR2 were assigned from the germline V gene as MNHNS and SASEGT. V sheds 6 bases and J sheds 3 bases, leaving 9 bases between their ends. Including the terminal cysteine and phenylalanine, the CDR3 comprises 14 residues. Just CDR3 DNA is preserved here, 42 bases in frame from base 1.